This T cell receptor beta chain was captured by sequencing in a study of cytomegalovirus exposure and HLA in healthy donors (dated by TCRdb to the late 2010s). With respect to the entire study: An earlier analysis of several hundred of the donors reported approximately 260 Gb of sequence data and some 110 million unique TCR beta sequences obtained from approximately 180 million T cells. A later analysis re-analyzed previously published TCR beta repertoires from 666 donors and added high-resolution HLA genotyping to study TCR occurrence patterns. High-throughput TCR immunosequencing, statistical association of individual TCRs with disease status, and machine learning were combined to predict cytomegalovirus infection status. Of the roughly 400 genotyped donors, about 80% fell in the genetic ancestry cluster associated with self-reported Caucasian donors. Among roughly 400 genotyped donors of the cohort, an average of roughly 230,000 unique TCR beta nucleotide sequences was sequenced per donor, of which 15% to 20% were non-productive. Every repertoire in the discovery cohort had been generated on one and the same sequencing platform. A later genetic analysis used genome-wide SNP genotypes for 398 of the 666 donors, treating that subset as a discovery cohort. The study aimed to test whether signatures of past pathogen exposure could be identified by cataloging public T cell receptors. Typing coverage differed by locus: A, B, C, DRB1 and DQB1 were typed in about 620-640 donors, DQA1 in 522, DPA1 in roughly 590, and DPB1 in 400 to 480. A separate validation cohort of roughly 120 different subjects was used in addition to the approximately 700-subject first cohort. Rather than drawing on any new phenotypic data, the later analysis identified candidate immune exposures from TCR beta sequences and the way those sequences occurred across donors. An earlier analysis of approximately 500 of the donors applied high-throughput TCR beta sequencing to assess whether each TCR beta V gene segment acted as functional or pseudogenic. Donor age, sex, ethnicity and CMV serostatus were collected together with the repertoire data. Roughly 5 DR-DQ haplotypes were treated as single units for association and clustering because of strong linkage in the cohort. HLA typing included class I and class II loci at four-digit resolution. Approximately 310 gigabases of sequencing data and around 80 million unique TCR sequences made up an early release that covered approximately 700 HLA-typed donors. Using immunosequencing, the study profiled T cell repertoires from 666 subjects and related those repertoires to cytomegalovirus serostatus. The full study reports these points: HLA typing was unavailable for some donors at each locus, so association tests used only the typed subset. Some IMGT-functional V segments, including TRBV6-2 and TRBV6-3, could not be told apart with the 87-base-pair reads, so those segments were excluded. According to a later analysis, parvovirus B19, influenza, CMV and Epstein-Barr virus appeared linked to several top co-occurrence clusters. An association between a missense DCLRE1C variant and V-gene and J-gene trimming of TCR beta chains was found in a later genetic analysis and replicated in an independent cohort. An earlier analysis of some 590 of the donors showed that most TCR beta V segments appeared in productive rearrangements either about 87% or about 30% of the time, which broadly matched IMGT annotations. In both the original and validation cohorts, the classifier was reported to diagnose cytomegalovirus status with high specificity and sensitivity. A later analysis associated approximately 17,000 TCR beta sequences with specific HLA alleles at a false discovery rate of 0.05. According to a later analysis, most CMV-associated TCR beta chains appeared to be HLA-restricted, and the HLA associations seemed to be driven largely by CMV exposure. Immune exposure information for the cohort was limited to CMV serostatus. A further reported finding was that TCR beta sequences accurately predicted the HLA-A and HLA-B alleles for most subjects in the first cohort. The authors suggested that the approach could potentially be extended to other disease states and immunological phenotypes. A group of highly shared sequence variants was considered likely to be a technical artifact of the sequencing pipeline. The earlier analysis of approximately 560 of the donors excluded over 15 rarely observed V segments, including chromosome 9 orphons, because counts were too low. Linkage disequilibrium might explain the correlated functional status among segregating V segments, but an unknown experimental factor could not be ruled out. According to a later genetic analysis, donors in an Asian-associated ancestry cluster had fewer N-insertions in productive TCRs than the roughly 700-donor mean. Compared with equally common non-associated chains, HLA-associated TCR beta chains in a later analysis were more clonally expanded and had lower generation probabilities. Three of the identified cytomegalovirus-associated TCR beta chains were confirmed in vitro to be specific for cytomegalovirus antigens. Sequencing depth was assumed to be roughly uniform across donors in the presence/absence analyses, though that assumption may not hold. Across donors, most TCR sequences were observed very rarely, whereas some public TCRs were present in many individuals. The study gave a list of 150 to 200 TCR beta chains associated with cytomegalovirus. Assigning TCR associations to individual alleles was difficult when HLA alleles, especially DR and DQ, strongly co-occurred. A later analysis found that TCR association rates varied across HLA loci, with DRB1 alleles showing the most associated TCRs and HLA-C alleles the fewest. In this cohort, only TCR beta chains were sequenced, and detectable features were limited by the absence of alpha or paired-chain data.

The germline V and J ends show losses of 6 bases and 1 base respectively, and no gene match explains 4 bases of the junction. The CDR3 covers 15 residues, taking in both the cysteine and the phenylalanine. CDR3 DNA is the only sequence kept; it has 45 bases, read in frame from the first base. Looking up the germline V gene yields CDR1 SNHLY and CDR2 FYNNEI. In total, more than 500 healthy bone marrow donors made up the cohort. Cohort members were all nominally healthy when sampled, although unrecorded immune exposures were likely present. The donor tested CMV seronegative and was one of the 352 seronegative cohort members. A peripheral blood sample was provided by each donor, and peripheral blood mononuclear cells were used for TCR beta sequencing. Genomic DNA extraction from the blood cell samples was performed with the Qiagen DNeasy Blood Extraction Kit. With regard to this clone: It has no known antigen specificity. Per-nucleotide qualities are absent, and no much larger clonotype sits a single base away.

Libraries came from the immunoSEQ multiplex PCR assay. A mixture of 60 forward primers for TCR Vbeta segments and 13 reverse primers for TCR Jbeta segments was used in the multiplex PCR. Amplification of the CDR3 region of rearranged TCR beta genes was performed with a multiplex PCR assay on genomic DNA. The amplified TCR beta libraries were sequenced on the Illumina HiSeq System as 87-base-pair reads. Regarding the original processing steps: In a later analysis, tens of millions of unique TCR beta chains were counted across the approximately 620 repertoires, and roughly 11 million of these chains were shared by at least two donors. Raw reads were error-corrected and collapsed into unique sequences by a nearest-neighbor algorithm in which closely related sequences were merged to remove PCR and sequencing errors. Alignment of CDR3 sequences to IMGT reference sequences was used to assign V, D and J gene segments. For a sequence to be retained, at least a six-nucleotide match to both a V gene segment and a J gene segment was required. Rearrangements were classified as productive when the CDR3 lacked stop codons and remained in frame with V and J, and all other rearrangements were classified as non-productive. CDR3 was defined by IMGT convention, running from the second conserved V-encoded cysteine to the conserved J-encoded phenylalanine. The earlier analysis of 500 to 650 of the donors excluded any sequence lacking an unambiguous match to a single V gene segment. An earlier analysis of approximately 590 of the donors classified V segments as functional when productive rearrangements were above 56.7% and as segregating when the standard deviation between donors was above 5%. A statistical classification framework was built to diagnose cytomegalovirus status from the catalog of TCR beta chain sequences. In a later analysis, V and J genes were assigned by comparing TCR nucleotide sequences against IMGT/GENE-DB human TR gene sequences. In a later analysis, CDR3 sequences and most-parsimonious VDJ recombination scenarios were assigned using the TCRdist pipeline. In a later analysis, each TCR beta chain was defined by its CDR3 amino acid sequence together with its V-gene family, and reads without a unique V-gene family were excluded. A later analysis removed roughly 590 highly shared, low-generation-probability nucleotide sequences to deal with suspected cross-contamination and a sequencing artifact. For each public chain, a later analysis derived a clonal expansion index from normalized ranks of inferred template counts within each repertoire. In a later analysis, generation probabilities were computed using a VDJ recombination model fitted to out-of-frame rearrangements, and the results were checked against IGoR. In a later analysis, hypergeometric tests were used to score TCR-TCR, TCR-HLA and TCR-CMV co-occurrence, with a repertoire-size bias correction applied to TCR pairs. False discovery rates were estimated in a later analysis by permuting HLA or CMV assignments 20 times. A later analysis grouped co-occurring TCRs with DBSCAN, adding TCRdist sequence similarity when clustering within HLA-allele-positive subsets. For co-occurrence clustering, repertoires with fewer than 30,000 or more than 120,000 public chains were excluded, along with four to six repertoires with anomalous nucleotide sharing. This immuneACCESS table, as held by TCRdb, lists in-frame sequences with V and J called but not all clones. Of the missing ones, under half trace to an unresolved V gene in checked studies; the others have no known cause. V and J calls and clone size are given by that table; D and trimming were obtained from the DNA. This sample holds approximately 170,000 clones; approximately 79% were observed only once. The leading ten clones occupy less than 2% of the sample.

This sequence uses TRBV2 and TRBJ2-4; 9 of the junction bases match TRBD1. Sequenced material: PBMCs. This clonotype originated in a woman between 18 and 30 years old in good health and CMV-seronegative. The nucleotides read TGTGCCAGCAGCGGGACAGGGAAGGCCAAAAACATTCAGTACTTC. Translated, it gives CASSGTGKAKNIQYF. The CDR3, completed at both ends by the reference TRBV2 and TRBJ2-4 genes, gives the full variable domain EPEVTQTPSHQVTQMGQEVILRCVPISNHLYFYWYRQILGQKVEFLVSFYNNEISEKSEIFDDQFSVERPDGSNFTLKIRSTKLEDSAMYFCASSGTGKAKNIQYFGAGTRLSVL.